This TCR beta chain stems from a study of T-cell memory formation after mild COVID-19. Study as a whole: TCR clusters were mostly donor specific. Study-wide results and limits: Some clones that responded were present in memory (sampled pre-infection), which suggests cross-reactive memory joined.

The V gene lost 0 bases and the J gene lost 5 bases, with 6 bases spanning the gap. Per germline, CDR1 SGHRS and CDR2 YFSETQ. The CDR3 runs 13 residues. This clonotype was recorded at least ten times. Its antigen is as yet unknown. UMIs and sample barcodes were carried by the TCR alpha and TCR beta cDNA libraries that 5'RACE produced using constant-segment primers. TCRdb ran MiXCR on the 5' RACE reads and lists one entry per CDR3 protein. The table has over 55,000 distinct CDR3 sequences, 9% to 15% seen once; the top ten hold 24%. This TCR derives from a man younger than 35 who had mild COVID-19 (a few samples of this study predate the infection). Cell type and time point are not known. Sequenced: PBMCs or a T cell subset sorted from them (not recorded which). The V gene is TRBV5-1, the J gene TRBJ2-1; unclear D gene. In nucleotides, the CDR3 is TGCGCCAGCAGCTTGGAGCCAAACAATGAGCAGTTCTTC. Amino acid sequence: CASSLEPNNEQFF.